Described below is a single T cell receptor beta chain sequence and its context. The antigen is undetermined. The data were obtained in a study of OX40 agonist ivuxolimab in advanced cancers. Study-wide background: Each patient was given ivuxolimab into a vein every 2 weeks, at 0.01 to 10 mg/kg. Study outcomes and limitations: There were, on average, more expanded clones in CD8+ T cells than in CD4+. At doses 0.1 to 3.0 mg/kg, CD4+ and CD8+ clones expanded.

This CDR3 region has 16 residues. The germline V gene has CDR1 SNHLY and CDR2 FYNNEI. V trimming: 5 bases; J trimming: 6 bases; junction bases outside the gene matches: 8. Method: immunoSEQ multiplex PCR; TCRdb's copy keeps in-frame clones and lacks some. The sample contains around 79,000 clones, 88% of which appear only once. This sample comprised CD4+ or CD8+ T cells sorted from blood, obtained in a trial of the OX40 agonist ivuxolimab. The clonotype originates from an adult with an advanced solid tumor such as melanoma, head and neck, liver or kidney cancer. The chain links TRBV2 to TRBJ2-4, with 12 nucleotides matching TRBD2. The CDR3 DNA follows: TGTGCCAGCAGTCCGACTAGCGGGAGAGGGGGAAACATTCAGTACTTC. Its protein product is CASSPTSGRGGNIQYF.